A selection of T cell receptor beta chains follows, all from one sample in a study of T-cell reconstitution after alpha-beta-depleted transplantation in children. MiXCR, applied by TCRdb to the PCR reads, yields one record per CDR3 protein. The sample consists of around 580,000 distinct CDR3 sequences, about a quarter of them appearing once. The sample here was PBMCs, taken before TCRalphabeta/CD19-depleted stem cell transplant. Source of these receptors: a boy in the first two years of life with Wiskott-Aldrich syndrome, due to receive a stem cell transplant. Both conserved end residues are part of each CDR3. Fields, in order: D gene, clone size, V gene, J gene, CDR3 DNA, CDR3 protein. D genes are given only for firm matches. Only some rows state a clone size, as once, few, many or a class for expanded clones.

d_gene: TRBD2
abundance: few
v_gene: TRBV4-1
j_gene: TRBJ2-1
CDR3nt: TGCGCCAGCAGCCAGGATACTAGCGGGGCCTACAATGAGCAGTTCTTC
CDR3aa: CASSQDTSGAYNEQFF

d_gene: NA
abundance: NA
v_gene: TRBV20-1
j_gene: TRBJ1-2
CDR3nt: TGCAGTGCGGTGGCAGGACTTAACTATGGCTACACCTTC
CDR3aa: CSAVAGLNYGYTF

d_gene: NA
abundance: NA
v_gene: TRBV10-3
j_gene: TRBJ1-2
CDR3nt: TGTGCCATCAGTGAGTCGGGGGTTTACGGCTACACCTTC
CDR3aa: CAISESGVYGYTF

d_gene: NA
abundance: NA
v_gene: TRBV11-2
j_gene: TRBJ2-7
CDR3nt: TGTGCCAGCAGCTCCCTTGGAGGGTTTCCCACCTTCCGCTACGAGCAGTACTTC
CDR3aa: CASSSLGGFPTFRYEQYF

d_gene: TRBD1
abundance: NA
v_gene: TRBV7-2
j_gene: TRBJ1-1
CDR3nt: TGTGCCAGCAGCTTAAGGGGTGCGTGGACAGGGAGTGAAGCTTTCTTT
CDR3aa: CASSLRGAWTGSEAFF

d_gene: NA
abundance: NA
v_gene: TRBV5-1
j_gene: TRBJ1-6
CDR3nt: TGCGCCAGCAGCTTGACGCAAAGGGGTTTGAGCTCCTATAATTCACCCCTCCACTTT
CDR3aa: CASSLTQRGLSSYNSPLHF

d_gene: NA
abundance: few
v_gene: TRBV27
j_gene: TRBJ2-1
CDR3nt: TGTGCCAGCAGTTTGTCTGGGGGGATCAATGAGCAGTTCTTC
CDR3aa: CASSLSGGINEQFF

d_gene: NA
abundance: NA
v_gene: TRBV10-1
j_gene: TRBJ2-3
CDR3nt: TGCGCCAGCAGTGGGTTAGAGGATACGCAGTATTTT
CDR3aa: CASSGLEDTQYF

d_gene: NA
abundance: NA
v_gene: TRBV20-1
j_gene: TRBJ1-4
CDR3nt: TGCAGTGCTAGGCTGGGAGGGGTTGAAAAACTGTTTTTT
CDR3aa: CSARLGGVEKLFF

d_gene: TRBD2
abundance: NA
v_gene: TRBV24-1
j_gene: TRBJ2-3
CDR3nt: TGTGCCACCAGTTCGGCTAGCGGGAGGATTACAGATACGCAGTATTTT
CDR3aa: CATSSASGRITDTQYF

d_gene: NA
abundance: many
v_gene: TRBV4-1
j_gene: TRBJ2-5
CDR3nt: TGCGCCAGCAGCCAAGATATCGAGACCCAGTACTTC
CDR3aa: CASSQDIETQYF

d_gene: NA
abundance: NA
v_gene: TRBV24-1
j_gene: TRBJ2-3
CDR3nt: TGTGCCACCAGTGACCCGTGGACAGATTTATCCACAGATACGCAGTATTTT
CDR3aa: CATSDPWTDLSTDTQYF

d_gene: NA
abundance: few
v_gene: TRBV20-1
j_gene: TRBJ2-1
CDR3nt: TGCAGTGCTAGTAGGGGGATCTACAATGAGCAGTTCTTC
CDR3aa: CSASRGIYNEQFF

d_gene: NA
abundance: NA
v_gene: TRBV19
j_gene: TRBJ2-1
CDR3nt: TGTGCCAGTAGTATAAATCACGTATCCCACAATGAGCAGTTCTTC
CDR3aa: CASSINHVSHNEQFF

d_gene: TRBD2
abundance: few
v_gene: TRBV20-1
j_gene: TRBJ2-4
CDR3nt: TGCAGTGCGCCCACTAGCGGGGCAAACATTCAGTACTTC
CDR3aa: CSAPTSGANIQYF

d_gene: TRBD2
abundance: NA
v_gene: TRBV29-1
j_gene: TRBJ2-5
CDR3nt: TGCAGCGTTGCCGCCAGGAGGGGACTAGCGGGGCAAGAGACCCAGTACTTC
CDR3aa: CSVAARRGLAGQETQYF

d_gene: TRBD1
abundance: NA
v_gene: TRBV7-6
j_gene: TRBJ2-3
CDR3nt: TGTGCCAGCAGCTTAGGAAGCAGGGGGCCCACAGATACGCAGTATTTT
CDR3aa: CASSLGSRGPTDTQYF

d_gene: TRBD2
abundance: NA
v_gene: TRBV20-1
j_gene: TRBJ2-7
CDR3nt: TGCAGTGCGGACTGGGGGGAGGGCCCCTACGAGCAGTACTTC
CDR3aa: CSADWGEGPYEQYF

d_gene: NA
abundance: NA
v_gene: TRBV25-1
j_gene: TRBJ2-1
CDR3nt: TGTGCCAGCAGTGGGAGTTACTTTAACCACAATGAGCAGTTCTTC
CDR3aa: CASSGSYFNHNEQFF